This T cell receptor (beta chain) was found in a study of early T cells in non-severe SARS-CoV-2 infection. Germline V gene lookup returns CDR1 MDHEN and CDR2 SYDVKM. The V end was cut by 7 bases, the J end by 6 bases, with 6 bases between. This CDR3 has 11 residues. A single record per CDR3 protein comes from TCRdb applying MiXCR to the 5' RACE reads. This sample carries 95,000 to 110,000 distinct CDR3 sequences, over 8.5% of them seen once, and the ten largest clones take 7.6%. The chain combines TRBV28 with TRBJ2-2; D unclear. The origin of this receptor is an adult who was a healthcare worker with PCR-confirmed SARS-CoV-2 infection or an uninfected control (not recorded which). Sequencing was done on a sample of whole blood. The CDR3 DNA reads TGTGCCAGCATGGCGGCCGGGGAGCTGTTTTTT. It yields the protein CASMAAGELFF.